This is a list of T cell receptor beta chains from one sample in a study of cytomegalovirus exposure and HLA in healthy donors. The protocol was immunoSEQ multiplex PCR, while the TCRdb copy is restricted to in-frame clones and leaves out a portion. The sample lists 150,000 to 200,000 clones, approximately 79% seen once, with around 4.3% in the top ten. Sequencing used PBMCs. These receptor sequences come from a woman in her twenties or thirties in good health and CMV-seropositive. The CDR3 runs from the conserved cysteine through the conserved F or W. The D gene is left open where the match is weak. Size is stated for part of the rows, as once, few or many counts, or as a class when the clone is expanded.

CASSLVRRAEAFF,TGCGCCAGCAGCTTGGTCCGACGGGCTGAAGCTTTCTTT,NA,TRBJ1-1,NA,TRBV5-1
CASSPSTGGDYGYTF,TGTGCCAGCTCACCGTCCACAGGGGGTGACTATGGCTACACCTTC,NA,TRBJ1-2,TRBD1,TRBV18
CASSLQAASTGELFF,TGTGCCAGCAGCTTACAAGCGGCCAGCACCGGGGAGCTGTTTTTT,NA,TRBJ2-2,NA,TRBV7-2
CASKGLAGEYGELFF,TGTGCCAGCAAAGGACTAGCGGGGGAGTACGGGGAGCTGTTTTTT,NA,TRBJ2-2,TRBD2,TRBV7-6
CASSPPGSGNTIYF,TGTGCCAGCTCACCACCCGGGTCTGGAAACACCATATATTTT,NA,TRBJ1-3,NA,TRBV18
CASSSTGGSYEQYF,TGTGCCAGCAGTTCGACAGGGGGTAGTTACGAGCAGTACTTC,NA,TRBJ2-7,TRBD1,TRBV5-4
CASSLGRLTFRGTERVGQFF,TGTGCCAGCAGCTTAGGTAGGCTCACGTTCAGGGGGACCGAACGCGTAGGGCAGTTCTTC,NA,TRBJ2-1,TRBD1,TRBV7-6
CASSLGGDSPLHF,TGTGCCAGCAGCTTGGGGGGGGATTCACCCCTCCACTTT,NA,TRBJ1-6,NA,TRBV5-5
CASSLSTDSISSYEQYF,TGTGCCAGCAGTTTATCCACCGACAGCATTAGCTCCTACGAGCAGTACTTC,NA,TRBJ2-7,NA,TRBV27
CASSAPGLKYNEQFF,TGTGCCAGCAGTGCACCGGGACTCAAGTACAATGAGCAGTTCTTC,few,TRBJ2-1,NA,TRBV7-8
CASKDPRGYEQYF,TGTGCCAGCAAAGATCCTCGAGGCTACGAGCAGTACTTC,once,TRBJ2-7,NA,TRBV27
CASSSWGQGIGQPQHF,TGTGCCAGTAGTAGCTGGGGACAGGGCATAGGCCAGCCCCAGCATTTT,NA,TRBJ1-5,TRBD1,TRBV19
CAISPSLSGRGSDTQYF,TGTGCCATCAGCCCTTCCCTTAGCGGGAGAGGGTCAGATACGCAGTATTTT,NA,TRBJ2-3,TRBD2,TRBV10-3
CASSEGSGGSLTDTQYF,TGCGCCAGCAGTGAGGGTAGCGGGGGTTCCCTCACAGATACGCAGTATTTT,NA,TRBJ2-3,TRBD2,TRBV10-1
CASSPRQSSYNEQFF,TGTGCCAGCAGCCCTCGACAGAGCTCCTACAATGAGCAGTTCTTC,NA,TRBJ2-1,NA,TRBV9
CASSLAMAGMDETQYF,TGTGCCAGCAGCTTAGCGATGGCAGGGATGGACGAGACCCAGTACTTC,once,TRBJ2-5,NA,TRBV7-7
CATSRDPGGGLETQYF,TGTGCCACCAGCAGAGATCCCGGCGGGGGGCTCGAGACCCAGTACTTC,NA,TRBJ2-5,TRBD2,TRBV15
CASNLRGGANNEQFF,TGTGCCAGCAACTTACGGGGCGGGGCCAACAATGAGCAGTTCTTC,few,TRBJ2-1,NA,TRBV6-5
CASSDRGTAQETQYF,TGCGCCAGCAGCGATCGAGGGACAGCACAAGAGACCCAGTACTTC,once,TRBJ2-5,TRBD1,TRBV4-1
CASNPGGSSYNEQFF,TGCGCCAGCAACCCAGGGGGGAGTTCCTACAATGAGCAGTTCTTC,NA,TRBJ2-1,NA,TRBV5-1
CASSLSDREDGYTF,TGTGCCAGCAGCTTATCCGACAGGGAGGATGGCTACACCTTC,NA,TRBJ1-2,TRBD1,TRBV7-8
CASSPWEVYGYTF,TGTGCCAGCAGCCCGTGGGAGGTGTATGGCTACACCTTC,NA,TRBJ1-2,NA,TRBV5-4
CATSTRQGNTEAFF,TGTGCCACCAGCACTAGGCAGGGGAACACTGAAGCTTTCTTT,NA,TRBJ1-1,NA,TRBV15
CSASRGEQYF,TGCAGTGCTAGTCGGGGCGAGCAGTACTTC,few,TRBJ2-7,NA,TRBV20-1
CASSLRQSYRETQYF,TGTGCCAGCAGCTTACGTCAATCTTATCGGGAGACCCAGTACTTC,few,TRBJ2-5,NA,TRBV7-6
CASSDSAGALTDTQYF,TGTGCCAGCAGTGACTCTGCGGGGGCGCTCACAGATACGCAGTATTTT,few,TRBJ2-3,NA,TRBV6-4
CASSSLGSGTSYNEQFF,TGTGCCAGCAGCTCCTTGGGTAGCGGGACCTCCTACAATGAGCAGTTCTTC,NA,TRBJ2-1,TRBD2,TRBV7-8
CASSSTGAGYGYTF,TGTGCCAGCAGTTCGACAGGGGCCGGGTATGGCTACACCTTC,NA,TRBJ1-2,TRBD1,TRBV27
CASSLGLAGGANTGELFF,TGTGCCAGCAGCTTGGGACTAGCGGGAGGCGCGAACACCGGGGAGCTGTTTTTT,NA,TRBJ2-2,TRBD2,TRBV5-8
CASSTMTRGGNEQFF,TGTGCCAGCAGTACAATGACTCGGGGGGGCAATGAGCAGTTCTTC,NA,TRBJ2-1,TRBD2,TRBV27
CASSPRSRRSYGYTF,TGTGCCAGCAGCCCACGGTCCCGAAGGAGCTATGGCTACACCTTC,once,TRBJ1-2,NA,TRBV5-6
CASSPIEGQPQHF,TGTGCCAGCTCACCCATAGAGGGTCAGCCCCAGCATTTT,NA,TRBJ1-5,NA,TRBV18
CASSNVAGVSGNEQFF,TGTGCCAGCTCCAACGTAGCGGGAGTTTCGGGGAATGAGCAGTTCTTC,NA,TRBJ2-1,TRBD2,TRBV18
CATSRSGDFSNEQFF,TGTGCCACCAGCAGATCGGGGGACTTCTCCAATGAGCAGTTCTTC,NA,TRBJ2-1,NA,TRBV15
CASSSLEGTDTQYF,TGTGCCAGCAGCTCCCTCGAGGGCACAGATACGCAGTATTTT,few,TRBJ2-3,NA,TRBV11-3
CASSRLNRVNTEAFF,TGTGCCAGCAGCCGCTTGAACAGGGTAAACACTGAAGCTTTCTTT,NA,TRBJ1-1,NA,TRBV6-5
CAWSFGGSRAAQAIYGYTF,TGTGCCTGGAGTTTTGGGGGGTCTCGGGCCGCACAGGCGATCTATGGCTACACCTTC,NA,TRBJ1-2,NA,TRBV30
CASSLGPRGEETQYF,TGCGCCAGCAGCTTGGGGCCCAGGGGGGAAGAGACCCAGTACTTC,NA,TRBJ2-5,NA,TRBV5-1
CASSLIAGGPGYEQYF,TGTGCCAGCAGCTTAATAGCGGGAGGGCCTGGATACGAGCAGTACTTC,NA,TRBJ2-7,TRBD2,TRBV7-2
CASSLAGASTNEQFF,TGTGCCAGCAGCTTAGCGGGAGCCTCAACCAATGAGCAGTTCTTC,NA,TRBJ2-1,NA,TRBV7-9
CASSLRQGMYGYTF,TGTGCCAGCAGCCTGAGACAGGGGATGTACGGCTACACCTTC,NA,TRBJ1-2,TRBD1,TRBV7-2
CASSIVSGLEAFF,TGTGCCAGTAGTATAGTTTCAGGGCTTGAAGCTTTCTTT,NA,TRBJ1-1,NA,TRBV19
CASSKGPAGDRNNQPQHF,TGTGCCAGCAGCAAGGGACCTGCCGGGGACAGAAACAATCAGCCCCAGCATTTT,NA,TRBJ1-5,NA,TRBV21-1
CASSILAAGVYNEQFF,TGTGCCAGTAGTATCCTAGCCGCGGGGGTGTACAATGAGCAGTTCTTC,NA,TRBJ2-1,TRBD2,TRBV19
CASTATGGNTEAFF,TGTGCCAGCACCGCGACAGGGGGGAACACTGAAGCTTTCTTT,NA,TRBJ1-1,TRBD1,TRBV5-6
CASSFGITGNTIYF,TGTGCCAGCAGCTTCGGGATCACAGGAAACACCATATATTTT,NA,TRBJ1-3,NA,TRBV7-2
CATGTGLAAYNEQFF,TGTGCGACCGGGACGGGACTAGCGGCCTACAATGAGCAGTTCTTC,NA,TRBJ2-1,TRBD2,TRBV7-9
CASSEVPGRRVAFF,TGTGCCAGCAGTGAGGTTCCGGGGAGGCGTGTCGCTTTCTTT,NA,TRBJ1-1,NA,TRBV2
CASSLGDSPSYEQYF,TGTGCCAGCAGCCTCGGGGACAGTCCCTCCTACGAGCAGTACTTC,NA,TRBJ2-7,TRBD1,TRBV7-7
CSVRREGFGEQYF,TGCAGCGTCCGACGGGAGGGCTTTGGGGAGCAGTACTTC,NA,TRBJ2-7,TRBD2,TRBV29-1
CASSVRGGDSPLHF,TGTGCCAGCAGCGTCCGAGGGGGCGATTCACCCCTCCACTTT,NA,TRBJ1-6,TRBD1,TRBV9
CASTVDRDNEQFF,TGTGCCAGCACGGTCGACAGGGACAATGAGCAGTTCTTC,NA,TRBJ2-1,TRBD1,TRBV2
CASSVQGLVNTEAFF,TGTGCCAGCAGCGTACAGGGTTTGGTGAACACTGAAGCTTTCTTT,NA,TRBJ1-1,NA,TRBV5-6
CASNWGDNTGELFF,TGTGCCAGTAATTGGGGGGATAACACCGGGGAGCTGTTTTTT,NA,TRBJ2-2,NA,TRBV19